Below, 26 T cell receptor beta chains from the same sample are listed, as sequenced in a study of T cells in Graves' hyperthyroidism and ophthalmopathy. TCR beta CDR3 region amplification was performed from RNA transcripts. The HTBI primer set was used in a first-round RT-PCR of the TCR CDR3. TCRdb reprocessed the multiplex PCR reads via MiXCR and lists one record per CDR3 protein. This table has around 690,000 distinct CDR3 sequences, approximately 15% appearing once. Source material: blood. These receptor sequences come from a man aged 50-60 years with Graves' hyperthyroidism.

The sample holds a few counts of this clonotype. The V call is TRBV6-1, the J call TRBJ2-2, with 9 bases aligning to TRBD1. V was pared by 5 bases and J by 0 bases, with 10 bases of the junction left unmatched. Germline assignment: CDR1 MNHNS and CDR2 SASEGT. The CDR3 has 18 residues. The CDR3 region is CASSRNSWTGANTGELFF. The CDR3 DNA reads TGTGCCAGCAGTAGGAATAGCTGGACAGGGGCGAACACCGGGGAGCTGTTTTTT.

The genes are TRBV7-9 and TRBJ1-1; possibly TRBD1 for D (5 bases). V was trimmed by 5 bases and J by 4 bases, leaving 14 bases between them. Germline loops: CDR1 SEHNR, CDR2 FQNEAQ (reference sequence). This CDR3 region has 14 residues. The CDR3 reads CASSPPRGPTEAFF. The DNA for the CDR3 is TGTGCCAGCAGCCCCCCGAGGGGTCCCACTGAAGCTTTCTTT.

This clonotype was recorded at least ten times. CDR3 in DNA: TGTGCCTGGACAGGGATGGGGCCCAAAAACATTCAGTACTTC. Protein sequence: CAWTGMGPKNIQYF. The J gene is TRBJ2-4, the V gene TRBV30, with D possibly TRBD1 on 5 matching bases. The CDR3 spans 14 residues. Germline V lookup: CDR1 GTSNPN, CDR2 SVGIG (reference sequence). Trimming removed 4 bases at V and 2 bases at J, with 12 bases between. Full variable domain (outside the CDR3, taken from reference TRBV30 and TRBJ2-4): SQTIHQWPATLVQPVGSPLSLECTVEGTSNPNLYWYRQAAGRGLQLLFYSVGIGQISSEVPQNLSASRPQDRQFILSSKKLLLSDSGFYLCAWTGMGPKNIQYFGAGTRLSVL.

This clonotype showed up just a few times. The V gene is TRBV7-9, the J gene TRBJ2-1; D not certain. In germline, CDR1 is SEHNR, CDR2 FQNEAQ (reference sequence). V gave up 0 bases and J gave up 5 bases, with 5 bases separating them. The CDR3 length is 13 residues. CDR3 DNA: TGTGCCAGCAGCTTAGCGGACCACAATGAGCAGTTCTTC. It yields the protein CASSLADHNEQFF.

The sample holds many counts of this clonotype. DNA for the CDR3: TGTGCCAGCAGTTTTTCTCATAGCGTCCCCAACGAGCAGTACTTC. Its translation: CASSFSHSVPNEQYF. V usage is TRBV12-3 or TRBV12-4 and J usage is TRBJ2-7; weak D call: TRBD2 (5 bases). Trimming took off 3 bases at V and 5 bases at J, with 17 bases between the two ends. The CDR3 sequence is 15 residues long.

This clonotype was seen a handful of times. The chain employs TRBV4-1 and TRBJ1-1, with TRBD1 matching 10 bases. Per germline, CDR1 MGHRA and CDR2 YSYEKL. After removal of 6 bases from V and 5 bases from J, the junction contained 6 bases not matched to a gene. CDR3 length equals 14 residues. CDR3 amino acids: CASSFDRGRTEAFF. The CDR3 coding sequence is TGCGCCAGCAGTTTCGACAGGGGGCGGACTGAAGCTTTCTTT.

This clonotype showed up many times. The rearrangement uses TRBV5-6 and TRBJ2-7; TRBD1 agrees at 7 bases. Germline loops: CDR1 SGHDT, CDR2 YYEEEE. The CDR3 loop spans 15 amino acids. V dropped 6 bases and J dropped 1; count of bases not matched to a gene: 10. CDR3 coding DNA: TGTGCCAGCAACAGGGGAGAGGTTGGATCCTACGAGCAGTACTTC. This codes for CASNRGEVGSYEQYF.

The table lists this clonotype with a few counts. The V and J genes are TRBV2 and TRBJ1-1; the D gene is possibly TRBD1 (5 bases). Germline V CDR1 and CDR2: SNHLY, FYNNEI. The V end was cut by 6 bases, the J end by 0 bases, with 17 bases between. CDR3 length equals 16 residues. As DNA, the CDR3 is TGTGCCAGCAGGTGGGACCCCAGAGGGGTGAACACTGAAGCTTTCTTT. The encoded protein is CASRWDPRGVNTEAFF.

A single count supports this clonotype. Given a much more abundant clone one base away, this may be a read error. This sequence joins TRBV5-1 and TRBJ2-2; no definite D call. Germline CDR1 reads SGHRS; CDR2 reads YFSETQ. The CDR3 consists of 13 residues. In DNA, the CDR3 is TGCGTCAGCAGCTTGGGTCAGACCGGGGAGCTGTTTTTT. As protein: CVSSLGQTGELFF.

Comment on this clonotype: The junction and the germline gene differ at one end; a read error may be behind it. This sequence joins TRBV7-2 and TRBJ2-1, with D possibly TRBD1 on 6 matching bases. Germline V CDR1 and CDR2: SGHTA, FQGNSA. The CDR3 consists of 15 residues. DNA of the CDR3: TGTGCCAGCAGCCCGGGACAAAACTCCTACAATGAGCAGTCCTTC. Its protein product is CASSPGQNSYNEQSF.

At least ten counts were recorded for this clonotype. V and J are TRBV30 and TRBJ2-7, with 8 bases aligning to TRBD1. Germline CDR1 GTSNPN, CDR2 SVGIG (reference sequence). The CDR3 has 12 residues. After removal of 1 base from V and 7 bases from J, the junction contained 3 bases not matched to a gene. CDR3 bases: TGTGCCTGGAGTGAGCAGGGGGCAGAGCAGTACTTC. Translating it yields CAWSEQGAEQYF.

This clonotype was detected ten times or more. The chain recombines TRBV18 with TRBJ2-5; possible D gene TRBD1, 6 bases. Trimming took off 5 bases at V and 5 bases at J, with 12 bases between the two ends. The CDR3 length is 13 residues. Germline V lookup: CDR1 KGHSH, CDR2 LQKENI. CDR3 residues: CASSRQEAETQYF. Here the CDR3 DNA reads TGTGCCAGCTCAAGACAGGAGGCCGAGACCCAGTACTTC.

As to this clonotype: Sequence at one end of the junction differs from germline and may be a read error. The chain has TRBV5-4 and TRBJ2-4; D remains unclear. The germline gives CDR1 SGHNT, CDR2 YYREEE (reference sequence). The CDR3 covers 11 residues. CDR3: CAGSLYNIQYF. The CDR3 DNA reads TGTGCCGGCAGCTTATATAACATTCAGTACTTC.

This clonotype appeared a few times. The chain employs TRBV27 and TRBJ2-6, with no clear D. The germline V gene encodes CDR1 MNHEY and CDR2 SMNVEV (reference sequence). This CDR3 region has 14 residues. V lost 7 bases, J lost 0 bases, and 7 bases lay in between. DNA of the CDR3: TGTGCCAGCATGACAATCTCTGGGGCCAACGTCCTGACTTTC. Translated, it gives CASMTISGANVLTF.

This clonotype was found a few times. V and J are TRBV24-1 and TRBJ2-2; 7 bases align to TRBD2. The CDR3 spans 17 residues. In germline, CDR1 is KGHDR, CDR2 SFDVKD. Unmatched junction bases numbered 5, after V lost 2 bases and J lost 0 bases. This CDR3 is CATSDYSSGTNTGELFF. For the CDR3, the DNA is TGTGCCACCAGTGATTACTCTAGCGGCACGAACACCGGGGAGCTGTTTTTT.

The gene calls are TRBV20-1 and TRBJ2-1, with 16 bases lining up with TRBD2. After removal of 5 bases from V and 4 bases from J, the junction contained 11 bases not matched to a gene. CDR3 size: 18 residues. Germline loops: CDR1 DFQATT, CDR2 SNEGSKA (reference sequence). CDR3 protein: CSAQPGLAGGPIYNEQFF. The DNA for the CDR3 is TGCAGTGCTCAGCCGGGACTAGCGGGAGGGCCAATTTACAATGAGCAGTTCTTC.

This clonotype occurred many times. The V gene is TRBV28, the J gene TRBJ2-7, with TRBD2 matching 10 bases. Looked up from germline, CDR1 is MDHEN and CDR2 is SYDVKM. After removal of 10 bases from V and 2 bases from J, the junction contained 5 bases not matched to a gene. This CDR3 has 13 residues. CDR3 nucleotides: TGTGCCACACGGACTAGCGGAGCCTACGAGCAGTACTTC. Protein sequence: CATRTSGAYEQYF.

This clonotype came up a few times. V is TRBV5-1 and J is TRBJ2-5; 8 bases match TRBD2. The trim removed 0 bases at V and 0 bases at J, leaving 4 bases unmatched. Germline V CDR1 and CDR2: SGHRS, YFSETQ. This CDR3 spans 16 amino acids. CDR3 protein: CASSLGLAPYQETQYF. The DNA for the CDR3 is TGCGCCAGCAGCTTGGGACTAGCGCCGTACCAAGAGACCCAGTACTTC.

At least ten counts were recorded for this clonotype. The gene calls are TRBV27 and TRBJ1-1; 9 nucleotides match TRBD1. The CDR3 loop spans 14 amino acids. Germline CDR1 and CDR2: MNHEY and SMNVEV (reference sequence). Trimming took 5 bases from V and 8 from J; bases not matched to a gene: 9. For the CDR3, the DNA is TGTGCCAGCAGTCTCCGGGGACAGGGACCCGAAGCTTTCTTT. It translates to CASSLRGQGPEAFF.

This clonotype was seen ten or more times. J is TRBJ2-7 and V is TRBV29-1, with 9 nucleotides matching TRBD2. Germline loops: CDR1 SQVTM, CDR2 ANQGSEA. J was trimmed by 4 bases and V by 2 bases; bases with no gene match: 9. The CDR3 has 15 residues. For the CDR3, the DNA is TGCAGCGTTGAAAAGGGGTTAGCGGGAGTATACGAGCAGTACTTC. Its protein is CSVEKGLAGVYEQYF.

Ten or more counts support this clonotype. The rearrangement joins TRBV3-1 to TRBJ2-5; a weak D match, TRBD1 (6 bases). The CDR3 consists of 17 residues. The V gene's germline CDR1 is LGHDT and CDR2 YNNKEL (reference sequence). V was trimmed by 2 bases and J by 3 bases, leaving 19 bases between them. The CDR3 nucleotides are TGTGCCAGCAGCCAATACGATAAGGAGAGGGGGAAAGAGACCCAGTACTTC. Translation gives CASSQYDKERGKETQYF.

The chain is built from TRBV4-1 and TRBJ1-1, with D hard to call. Per the germline V gene, CDR1 is MGHRA and CDR2 is YSYEKL. V was trimmed by 2 bases and J by 3 bases, leaving 10 bases between them. The CDR3 loop spans 14 amino acids. The CDR3 reads CASSQHTQDTEAFF. The CDR3 DNA reads TGCGCCAGCAGCCAACACACCCAGGACACTGAAGCTTTCTTT.

This clonotype has ten or more counts. The chain joins TRBV14 to TRBJ2-3, with 8 bases identical to TRBD2. With 2 bases clipped from V and 0 bases from J, the junction kept 1 base outside the gene matches. Per germline, CDR1 SGHDN and CDR2 FVKESK. There are 15 residues in the CDR3. CDR3 bases: TGTGCCAGCAGCCAACTAGCGGGCAGCACAGATACGCAGTATTTT. Protein product: CASSQLAGSTDTQYF.

The sample holds many counts of this clonotype. J is TRBJ2-2 and V is TRBV12-5; TRBD2 matches at 10 bases. This CDR3 contains 15 residues. With V trimmed by 9 bases and J by 6 bases, 10 bases remained unmatched. From germline, CDR1 is LGHNT and CDR2 FRNRAP. CDR3 sequence: CASRAGGVGSGELFF. CDR3 nucleotide sequence: TGTGCTAGCCGAGCGGGAGGGGTCGGGTCCGGGGAGCTGTTTTTT.

This clonotype was observed at least ten times. This rearrangement joins TRBV6-2 or TRBV6-3 to TRBJ2-1; 13 bases fit TRBD2. Germline-derived CDR1 and CDR2 are MNHEY and SVGEGT. Germline trimming cut 6 bases from V and 9 bases from J; bases unmatched to any gene: 5. There are 14 residues in the CDR3. The CDR3 protein is CASSAGLAGVEQFF. CDR3 sequence (DNA): TGTGCCAGCAGCGCTGGACTAGCGGGAGTTGAGCAGTTCTTC.

The table lists this clonotype with many counts. The V call is TRBV6-1, the J call TRBJ1-1, with 7 bases fitting TRBD1. Germline V gene sequence: CDR1 MNHNS, CDR2 SASEGT. The ends lost 6 bases at V and 1 base at J; junction bases unmatched: 5. This CDR3 has 14 amino acids. CDR3 DNA: TGTGCCAGCAGGTACAGGGGCCGGAACACTGAAGCTTTCTTT. Its translation is CASRYRGRNTEAFF.